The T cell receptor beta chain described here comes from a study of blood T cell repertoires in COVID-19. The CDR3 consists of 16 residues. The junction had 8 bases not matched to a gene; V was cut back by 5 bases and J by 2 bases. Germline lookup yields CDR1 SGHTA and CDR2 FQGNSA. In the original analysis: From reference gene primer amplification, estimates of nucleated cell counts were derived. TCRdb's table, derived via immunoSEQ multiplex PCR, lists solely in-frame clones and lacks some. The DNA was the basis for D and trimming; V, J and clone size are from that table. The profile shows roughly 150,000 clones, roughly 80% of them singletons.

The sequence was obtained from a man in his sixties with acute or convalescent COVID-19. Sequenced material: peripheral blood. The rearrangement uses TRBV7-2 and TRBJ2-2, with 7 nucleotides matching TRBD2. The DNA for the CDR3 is TGTGCCAGCAGCCGGGGCGGGAGTCTTAACACCGGGGAGCTGTTTTTT. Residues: CASSRGGSLNTGELFF.